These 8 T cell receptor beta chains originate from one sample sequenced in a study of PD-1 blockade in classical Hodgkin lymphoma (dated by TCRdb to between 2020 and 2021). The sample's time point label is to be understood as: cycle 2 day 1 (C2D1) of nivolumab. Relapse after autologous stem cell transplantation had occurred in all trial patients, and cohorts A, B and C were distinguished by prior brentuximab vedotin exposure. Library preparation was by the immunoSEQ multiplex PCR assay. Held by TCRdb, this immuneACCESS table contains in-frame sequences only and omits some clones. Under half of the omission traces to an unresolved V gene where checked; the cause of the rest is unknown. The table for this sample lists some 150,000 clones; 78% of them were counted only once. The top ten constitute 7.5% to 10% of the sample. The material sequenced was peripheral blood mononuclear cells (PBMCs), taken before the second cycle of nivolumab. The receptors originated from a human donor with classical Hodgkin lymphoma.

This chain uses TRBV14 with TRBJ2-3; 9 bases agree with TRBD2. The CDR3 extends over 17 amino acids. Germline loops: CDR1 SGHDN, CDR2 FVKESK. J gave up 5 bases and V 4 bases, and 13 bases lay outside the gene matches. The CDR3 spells CASSRERLAGLIDTQYF. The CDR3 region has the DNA TGTGCCAGCAGCCGAGAGAGGCTAGCGGGACTGATAGATACGCAGTATTTT.

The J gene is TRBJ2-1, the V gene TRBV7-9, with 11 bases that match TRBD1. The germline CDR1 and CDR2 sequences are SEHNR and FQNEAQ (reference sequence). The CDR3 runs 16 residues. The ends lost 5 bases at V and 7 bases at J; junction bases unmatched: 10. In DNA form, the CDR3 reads TGTGCCAGCAGCCTAACGGGACAGGGGGTGCGGAATGAGCAGTTCTTC. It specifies CASSLTGQGVRNEQFF.

CDR3 amino acids: CASRKGTSGRAETQYF. CDR3 DNA sequence: TGTGCCAGCAGGAAGGGGACTAGCGGGAGAGCAGAGACCCAGTACTTC. V usage is TRBV7-6 and J usage is TRBJ2-5, with TRBD2 matching 14 bases. V dropped 6 bases and J dropped 4; count of bases not matched to a gene: 7. CDR1 and CDR2 (germline): SGHVS, FNYEAQ. The CDR3 sequence is 16 residues long.

The CDR3 loop reads CASTVDLNQPQHF. CDR3 DNA: TGTGCCAGCACCGTGGACCTTAATCAGCCCCAGCATTTT. The chain carries TRBV7-2 and TRBJ1-5, with no clear D. V was clipped by 7 bases and J by 4 bases, with 11 bases between them. This CDR3 has 13 amino acids. Germline CDR1 SGHTA, CDR2 FQGNSA.

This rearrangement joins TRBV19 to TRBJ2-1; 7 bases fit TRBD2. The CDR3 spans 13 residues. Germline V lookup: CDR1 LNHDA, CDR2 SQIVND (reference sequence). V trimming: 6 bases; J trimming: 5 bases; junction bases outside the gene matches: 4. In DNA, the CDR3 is TGTGCCAGTAGCGGGAGGCACCACAATGAGCAGTTCTTC. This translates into CASSGRHHNEQFF.

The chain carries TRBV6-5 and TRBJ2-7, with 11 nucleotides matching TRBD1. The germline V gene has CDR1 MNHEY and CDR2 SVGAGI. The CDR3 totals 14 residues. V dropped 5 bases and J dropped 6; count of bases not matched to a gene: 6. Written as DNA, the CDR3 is TGTGCCAGCAGTCCTAGGACAGGGGGCGGCGAGCAGTACTTC. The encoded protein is CASSPRTGGGEQYF.

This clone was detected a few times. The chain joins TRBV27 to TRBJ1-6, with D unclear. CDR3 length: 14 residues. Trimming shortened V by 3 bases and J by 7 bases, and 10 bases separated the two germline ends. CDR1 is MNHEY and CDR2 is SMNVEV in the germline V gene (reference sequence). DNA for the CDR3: TGTGCCAGCAGTTTTGATCGTGGGAATTCACCCCTCCACTTT. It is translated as CASSFDRGNSPLHF.

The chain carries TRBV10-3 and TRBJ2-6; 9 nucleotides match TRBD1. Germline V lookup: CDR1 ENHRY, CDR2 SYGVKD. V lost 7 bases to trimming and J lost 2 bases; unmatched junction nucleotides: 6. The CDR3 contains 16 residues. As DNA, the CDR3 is TGTGCCATCACTGACACAGGGGGCACTGGGGCCAACGTCCTGACTTTC. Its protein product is CAITDTGGTGANVLTF.